These 25 T cell receptor beta chains share one sample of origin, sequenced in a study of CD4 T cells in relation to SARS-CoV-2 and coronaviruses. TCRdb keeps only in-frame clones here, not all; method: immunoSEQ multiplex PCR. The sample records approximately 50,000 clones, about 90% being singletons. Sequences were obtained from naive CD4+ T cells from PBMCs. As to subset: naive CD4+ T cells isolated by negative enrichment. These receptors originate from an adult with COVID-19.

The chain couples TRBV6-5 to TRBJ1-4; D is undetermined. From germline, CDR1 is MNHEY and CDR2 SVGAGI. This CDR3 comprises 12 residues. Trimming left V 7 bases short and J 6 bases short, with 9 bases between. The CDR3 is CASNLADEKLFF. In DNA, the CDR3 is TGTGCCAGCAATCTTGCGGATGAAAAACTGTTTTTT.

V gene TRBV2 combines with J gene TRBJ2-5; TRBD2 aligns across 12 bases. CDR1 is SNHLY, CDR2 FYNNEI, per germline. The V segment lost 4 bases and the J segment 5 bases; nucleotides outside the gene matches: 8. The CDR3 is made up of 16 amino acids. The CDR3 DNA sequence: TGTGCCAGCAGTGCGAGACTAGCGGGAGTGTATGAGACCCAGTACTTC. It specifies CASSARLAGVYETQYF.

This clone was recorded only once. The chain joins TRBV1 to TRBJ1-5; the table names TRBD1, a call not compared with the DNA. TRBV1 constitutes a pseudogene. This CDR3 has 16 amino acids. The DNA for the CDR3 is TGCACCAGCAGCCAAAGCCCGACAGGACCAAATCAGCCCCAGCATTTT. As protein: CTSSQSPTGPNQPQHF.

The gene calls are TRBV7-8 and TRBJ1-3; 8 nucleotides agree with TRBD1. There are 16 residues in the CDR3. With 4 bases clipped from V and 2 bases from J, the junction kept 7 bases outside the gene matches. Per the germline V gene, CDR1 is SGHVS and CDR2 is FQNEAQ. CDR3 region: CASSWTGTGPGNTIYF. Written as DNA, the CDR3 is TGTGCCAGCAGCTGGACCGGGACAGGACCTGGAAACACCATATATTTT.

The rearrangement joins TRBV18 to TRBJ2-1; 7 bases agree with TRBD1. This CDR3 has 15 amino acids. V lost 1 base and J lost 5; bases outside the gene matches: 5. Germline values: CDR1 KGHSH, CDR2 LQKENI. The CDR3 coding sequence is TGTGCCAGCTCACCACAACAGGGGATCGACAATGAGCAGTTCTTC. Amino acids: CASSPQQGIDNEQFF.

The rearrangement links TRBV5-4 to TRBJ2-2, with 7 bases identical to TRBD2. The CDR3 loop spans 18 amino acids. CDR1 is SGHNT and CDR2 is YYREEE in the germline V gene (reference sequence). V lost 0 bases, J lost 0 bases, and 8 bases stayed unmatched. As DNA, the CDR3 is TGTGCCAGCAGCTTGGTCTGGGGCGGGAGTTCGAACACCGGGGAGCTGTTTTTT. It specifies CASSLVWGGSSNTGELFF.

In nucleotides, the CDR3 is TGTGCCAGTACCGACTTAAAGTTTACGGGTCAGCCCCAGCATTTT. It codes for CASTDLKFTGQPQHF. This chain connects TRBV19 to TRBJ1-5; no clear D gene. Germline V CDR1 and CDR2: LNHDA, SQIVND (reference sequence). This CDR3 has 15 residues. Trimming took off 7 bases at V and 6 bases at J, with 19 bases between the two ends.

This sequence joins TRBV18 and TRBJ2-3; the D gene could be TRBD1 or TRBD2 (5 bases each). Trimming took 3 bases from V and 1 from J, leaving 11 bases between them. The germline CDR1 and CDR2 sequences are KGHSH and LQKENI. The CDR3 extends over 15 amino acids. As DNA, the CDR3 is TGTGCCAGCTCACCTCCTCGGGACGGCACAGATACGCAGTATTTT. This encodes CASSPPRDGTDTQYF.

The rearrangement links TRBV28 to TRBJ1-6; D is uncertain. Trimming shortened V by 2 bases and J by 7 bases, and 9 bases separated the two germline ends. CDR1 is MDHEN and CDR2 is SYDVKM in the germline V gene. The CDR3 sequence is 14 residues long. The CDR3 coding sequence is TGTGCCAGCAGTTTAATTGGCAGGAATTCACCCCTCCACTTT. It is translated as CASSLIGRNSPLHF.

The chain carries TRBV6-5 and TRBJ2-1, with unresolved D. CDR3 length: 14 residues. Germline assignment: CDR1 MNHEY and CDR2 SVGAGI. V lost 6 bases, J lost 0 bases, and 9 bases lay in between. CDR3 amino acids: CASRLESSYNEQFF. The CDR3 coding sequence is TGTGCCAGCAGGCTAGAGAGCTCCTACAATGAGCAGTTCTTC.

This clone was counted once. This chain links TRBV7-3 with TRBJ2-1; 10 bases map to TRBD2. J gave up 3 bases and V 2 bases, and 7 bases lay outside the gene matches. Germline CDR1 SGHTA, CDR2 FQGTGA. The CDR3 is made up of 17 amino acids. CDR3 sequence: CASSLWASGSVYNEQFF. The CDR3, as DNA: TGTGCCAGCAGCTTATGGGCTAGCGGGAGTGTCTACAATGAGCAGTTCTTC. The complete variable domain, with remaining parts taken from reference TRBV7-3 and TRBJ2-1, reads GAGVSQTPSNKVTEKGKYVELRCDPISGHTALYWYRQSLGQGPEFLIYFQGTGAADDSGLPNDRFFAVRPEGSVSTLKIQRTERGDSAVYLCASSLWASGSVYNEQFFGPGTRLTVL.

This chain's CDR3 is CAIRGQGETQYF. CDR3 bases: TGTGCCATCAGAGGACAGGGAGAGACCCAGTACTTC. J is TRBJ2-5 and V is TRBV10-3; the match to TRBD1 covers 8 bases. The CDR3 has 12 residues. Germline V lookup: CDR1 ENHRY, CDR2 SYGVKD. V lost 6 bases to trimming and J lost 4 bases; unmatched junction nucleotides: 1.

The chain carries TRBV28 and TRBJ1-4; weak D call: TRBD1 (5 bases). The CDR3 runs to 16 residues. Germline CDR1 MDHEN, CDR2 SYDVKM. Trimming took off 6 bases at V and 8 bases at J, with 22 bases between the two ends. CDR3 residues: CASRGGDAGNGEKLFF. CDR3 sequence (DNA): TGTGCCAGCAGGGGGGGGGACGCCGGTAATGGCGAAAAACTGTTTTTT.

The chain joins TRBV5-5 to TRBJ2-1; D is uncertain. This CDR3 is built from 15 residues. CDR1 is SGHKS and CDR2 is YYEKEE in the germline V gene (reference sequence). V lost 2 bases, J lost 0 bases, and 9 bases lay in between. The CDR3 nucleotides read TGTGCCAGCAGCTTTTCAGCGAGCTCCTACAATGAGCAGTTCTTC. This gives the protein CASSFSASSYNEQFF.

The chain employs TRBV27 and TRBJ2-1; TRBD2 agrees at 12 bases. V lost 6 bases, J lost 9 bases, and 12 bases stayed unmatched. Germline assignment: CDR1 MNHEY and CDR2 SMNVEV (reference sequence). This CDR3 spans 16 amino acids. The CDR3 coding sequence is TGTGCCAGCAGCATCGTGACTAGCGGGAGTCGGGTTGAGCAGTTCTTC. It translates to CASSIVTSGSRVEQFF.

The chain combines TRBV5-1 with TRBJ2-5; TRBD1 matches at 8 bases. This CDR3 has 16 amino acids. The junction had 13 bases not matched to a gene; V was cut back by 4 bases and J by 5 bases. Germline-derived CDR1 and CDR2 are SGHRS and YFSETQ. As DNA, the CDR3 is TGCGCCAGCAGCAAAAGACAGGGGCCTGGGAGTGAGACCCAGTACTTC. This encodes CASSKRQGPGSETQYF.

In its sample, this clone was seen once. V and J are TRBV9 and TRBJ2-5; D gene unclear. The V gene lost 4 bases and the J gene lost 5 bases, with 9 bases spanning the gap. Germline values: CDR1 SGDLS, CDR2 YYNGEE. The CDR3 length is 12 residues. CDR3 coding DNA: TGTGCCAGCAGCTTCACAGACGAGACCCAGTACTTC. Translating gives CASSFTDETQYF.

This chain links TRBV7-2 with TRBJ1-5, with 7 nucleotides matching TRBD1. The junction had 2 bases not matched to a gene; V was cut back by 3 bases and J by 6 bases. Germline CDR1 and CDR2: SGHTA and FQGNSA. CDR3 size: 13 residues. In DNA, the CDR3 is TGTGCCAGCAGCTTCAGGGGGGGTCAGCCCCAGCATTTT. Translated: CASSFRGGQPQHF.

The V and J genes are TRBV28 and TRBJ2-7; 8 bases agree with TRBD2. V trimming: 8 bases; J trimming: 2 bases; junction bases outside the gene matches: 8. The CDR3 runs to 14 residues. Looked up from germline, CDR1 is MDHEN and CDR2 is SYDVKM. In DNA form, the CDR3 reads TGTGCCAGCGCTCGGGGGGGCAGCACCTACGAGCAGTACTTC. Protein: CASARGGSTYEQYF.

CDR3 residues: CASSRNRGYEQYF. CDR3 nucleotide sequence: TGTGCCAGCAGCAGGAACAGGGGCTACGAGCAGTACTTC. The V gene is TRBV5-6, the J gene TRBJ2-7; 7 bases match TRBD1. Germline loops: CDR1 SGHDT, CDR2 YYEEEE. The length of the CDR3 is 13 residues. V gave up 4 bases and J gave up 3 bases; unmatched junction bases: 4.

V is TRBV3-1 (or the pseudogene TRBV3-2) and J is TRBJ1-6; D gene unclear. V was trimmed by 2 bases and J by 9 bases, leaving 5 bases between them. The CDR3 is made up of 12 amino acids. The germline V gene encodes CDR1 LGHDT and CDR2 YNNKEL (reference sequence). For the CDR3, the DNA is TGTGCCAGCAGCCAAAGGGTTTCACCCCTCCACTTT. This encodes CASSQRVSPLHF.

The chain carries TRBV30 and TRBJ2-2; 11 bases are a match to TRBD2. Germline CDR1 reads GTSNPN; CDR2 reads SVGIG (reference sequence). The junction had 2 bases not matched to a gene; V was cut back by 0 bases and J by 5 bases. This CDR3 spans 15 amino acids. CDR3 region: CAWSVASGRTGELFF. CDR3 nucleotide sequence: TGTGCCTGGAGTGTCGCTAGCGGGAGGACCGGGGAGCTGTTTTTT.

This sequence joins TRBV18 and TRBJ2-7; D possibly corresponds to TRBD2 (7 bases). The CDR3 is 16 residues long. Per germline, CDR1 KGHSH and CDR2 LQKENI. Trimming took 2 bases from V and 4 from J, leaving 18 bases between them. The CDR3 DNA reads TGTGCCAGCTCACCATCTCGGGGGGCGATAGATTACGAGCAGTACTTC. It translates to CASSPSRGAIDYEQYF.

This clone has only a few counts. The chain has TRBV9 and TRBJ2-2; 10 bases line up with TRBD1. Germline V gene sequence: CDR1 SGDLS, CDR2 YYNGEE. This CDR3 spans 16 amino acids. The V segment lost 2 bases and the J segment 6 bases; nucleotides outside the gene matches: 7. CDR3 residues: CASSVLDRGQSGELFF. CDR3 nucleotide sequence: TGTGCCAGCAGCGTCCTAGACAGGGGGCAGTCCGGGGAGCTGTTTTTT.

CDR3 in amino acids: CASSLNPPGEQYF. CDR3 in DNA: TGTGCCAGCAGTTTAAACCCCCCGGGGGAGCAGTACTTC. The J gene is TRBJ2-7, the V gene TRBV28; TRBD2 is a possible D gene (5 bases). Deletions cut 2 bases from V and 7 bases from J, with 12 bases between. CDR3 length: 13 amino acids. The germline V gene has CDR1 MDHEN and CDR2 SYDVKM.